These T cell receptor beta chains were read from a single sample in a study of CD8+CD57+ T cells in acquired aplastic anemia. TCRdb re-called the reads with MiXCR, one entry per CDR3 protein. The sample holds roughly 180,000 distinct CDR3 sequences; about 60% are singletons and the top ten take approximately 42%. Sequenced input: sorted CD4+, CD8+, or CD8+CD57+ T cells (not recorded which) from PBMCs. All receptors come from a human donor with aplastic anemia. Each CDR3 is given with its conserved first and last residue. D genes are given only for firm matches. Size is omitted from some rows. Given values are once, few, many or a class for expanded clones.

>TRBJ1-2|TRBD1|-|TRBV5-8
CASSLEPGGGGYTF
TGTGCCAGCAGCTTGGAACCAGGGGGAGGGGGCTACACCTTC
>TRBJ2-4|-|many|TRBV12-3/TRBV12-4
CASSFGGPKNIQYF
TGTGCCAGCAGTTTCGGTGGGCCCAAAAACATTCAGTACTTC
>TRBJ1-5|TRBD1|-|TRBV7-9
CASSWGQGGVQPQHF
TGTGCCAGCAGCTGGGGACAGGGGGGTGTCCAGCCCCAGCATTTT
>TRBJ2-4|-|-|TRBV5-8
CASSLFSGNIQYF
TGTGCCAGCAGCTTATTTTCGGGAAACATTCAGTACTTC
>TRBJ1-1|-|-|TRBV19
CASSALGGNTEAFF
TGTGCCAGTAGCGCCCTCGGGGGGAACACTGAAGCTTTCTTT
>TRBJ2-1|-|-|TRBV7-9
CASSSTGLPSYNEQFF
TGTGCCAGCAGTTCAACAGGGCTGCCTTCCTACAATGAGCAGTTCTTC
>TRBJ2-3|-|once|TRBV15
CATSKRGTVSTDTQYF
TGTGCCACCAGCAAACGGGGTACTGTTAGCACAGATACGCAGTATTTT
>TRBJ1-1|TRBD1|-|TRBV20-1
CSALNRGEVTEAFF
TGCAGTGCCCTCAACAGGGGAGAGGTCACTGAAGCTTTCTTT
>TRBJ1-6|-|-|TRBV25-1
CASTEGPNSPLHF
TGTGCCAGCACCGAGGGGCCAAATTCACCCCTCCACTTT
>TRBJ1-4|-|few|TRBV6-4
CASSDKSSGKLFF
TGTGCCAGCAGTGACAAATCCTCTGGGAAACTGTTTTTT
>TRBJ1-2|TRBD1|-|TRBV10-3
CAVGQVEGYTF
TGTGCCGTCGGACAGGTGGAAGGCTACACCTTC
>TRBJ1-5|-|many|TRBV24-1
CATSDLHSFFPPRQPHQPQHF
TGTGCCACCAGTGATTTGCACTCCTTTTTTCCTCCAAGACAGCCCCATCAGCCCCAGCATTTT
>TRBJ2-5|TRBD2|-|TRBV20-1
CSARESSGQETQYF
TGCAGTGCTAGGGAGTCTAGCGGACAAGAGACCCAGTACTTC
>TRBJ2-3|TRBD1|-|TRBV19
CASSASRGLHTDTQYF
TGTGCCAGTAGTGCGTCCAGGGGGCTCCACACAGATACGCAGTATTTT
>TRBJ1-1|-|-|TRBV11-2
CASSVEQSTEAFF
TGTGCCAGCAGCGTGGAACAGAGTACTGAAGCTTTCTTT
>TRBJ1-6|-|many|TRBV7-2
CASSLVARGTSPLHF
TGTGCCAGCAGCTTAGTCGCGCGGGGGACTTCACCCCTCCACTTT
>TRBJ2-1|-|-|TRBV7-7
CASSLAPANEQFF
TGTGCCAGCAGCTTAGCTCCGGCTAATGAGCAGTTCTTC
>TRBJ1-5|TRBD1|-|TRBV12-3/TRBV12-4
CASRAGTGLLRPQHF
TGTGCCAGCAGGGCGGGGACAGGCTTGCTTAGGCCCCAGCATTTT
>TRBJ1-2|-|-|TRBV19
CASSILTDYGYTF
TGTGCCAGTAGTATCCTAACAGACTATGGCTACACCTTC
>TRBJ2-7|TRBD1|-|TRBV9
CASEGQGREQYF
TGTGCCAGCGAGGGACAGGGGAGGGAGCAGTACTTC
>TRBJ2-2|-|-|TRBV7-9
CASSPGGEWNTGEPFF
TGTGCCAGCAGCCCTGGGGGCGAGTGGAACACCGGGGAGCCGTTTTTT
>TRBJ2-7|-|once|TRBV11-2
CASSEGVHEQYF
TGTGCCAGCAGTGAGGGGGTCCACGAGCAGTACTTC